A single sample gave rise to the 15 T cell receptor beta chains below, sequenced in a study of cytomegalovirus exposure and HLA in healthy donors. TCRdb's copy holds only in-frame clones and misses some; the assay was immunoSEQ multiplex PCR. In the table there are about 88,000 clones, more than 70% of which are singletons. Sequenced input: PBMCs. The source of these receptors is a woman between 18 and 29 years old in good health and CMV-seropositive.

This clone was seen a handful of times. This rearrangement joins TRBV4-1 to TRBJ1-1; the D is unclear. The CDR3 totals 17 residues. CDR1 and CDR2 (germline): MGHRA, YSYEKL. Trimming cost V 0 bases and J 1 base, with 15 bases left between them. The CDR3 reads CASSQERFGRENTEAFF. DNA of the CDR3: TGCGCCAGCAGCCAAGAACGGTTCGGACGGGAGAACACTGAAGCTTTCTTT.

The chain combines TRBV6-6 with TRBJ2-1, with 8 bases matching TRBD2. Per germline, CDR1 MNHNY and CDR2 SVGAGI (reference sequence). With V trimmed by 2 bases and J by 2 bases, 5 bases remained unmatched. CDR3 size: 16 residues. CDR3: CASSYIAGGAYNEQFF. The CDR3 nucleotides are TGTGCCAGCAGTTACATCGCGGGGGGCGCCTACAATGAGCAGTTCTTC.

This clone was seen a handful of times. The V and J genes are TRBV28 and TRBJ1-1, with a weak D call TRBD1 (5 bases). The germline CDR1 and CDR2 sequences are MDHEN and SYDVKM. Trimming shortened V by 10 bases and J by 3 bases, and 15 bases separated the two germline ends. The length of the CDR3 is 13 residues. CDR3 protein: CAIARAYDTEAFF. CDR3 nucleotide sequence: TGTGCCATTGCCAGGGCGTACGACACTGAAGCTTTCTTT.

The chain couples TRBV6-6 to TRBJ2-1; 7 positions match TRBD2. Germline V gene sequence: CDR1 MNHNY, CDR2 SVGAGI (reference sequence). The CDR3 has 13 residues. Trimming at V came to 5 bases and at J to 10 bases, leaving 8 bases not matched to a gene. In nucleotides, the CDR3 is TGTGCCAGCAGTCCCGGATGGGGGGGAGAGCAGTTCTTC. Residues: CASSPGWGGEQFF.

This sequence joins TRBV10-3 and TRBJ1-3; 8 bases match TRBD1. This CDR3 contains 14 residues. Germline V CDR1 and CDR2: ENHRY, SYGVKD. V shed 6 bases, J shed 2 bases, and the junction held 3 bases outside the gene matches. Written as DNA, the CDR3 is TGTGCCATCAGCGACAGGGGCCCTGGAAACACCATATATTTT. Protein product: CAISDRGPGNTIYF.

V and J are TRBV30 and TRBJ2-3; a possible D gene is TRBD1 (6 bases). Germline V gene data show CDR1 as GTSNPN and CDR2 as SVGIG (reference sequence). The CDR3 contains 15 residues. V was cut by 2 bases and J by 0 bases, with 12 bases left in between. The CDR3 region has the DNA TGTGCCTGGAGTAGGGACACGGGAAGCACAGATACGCAGTATTTT. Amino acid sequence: CAWSRDTGSTDTQYF.

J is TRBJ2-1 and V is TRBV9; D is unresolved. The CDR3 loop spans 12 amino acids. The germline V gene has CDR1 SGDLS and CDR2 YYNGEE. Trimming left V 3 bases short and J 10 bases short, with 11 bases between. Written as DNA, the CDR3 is TGTGCCAGCAGCGGCGGATCCTCGGAGCAGTTCTTC. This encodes CASSGGSSEQFF.

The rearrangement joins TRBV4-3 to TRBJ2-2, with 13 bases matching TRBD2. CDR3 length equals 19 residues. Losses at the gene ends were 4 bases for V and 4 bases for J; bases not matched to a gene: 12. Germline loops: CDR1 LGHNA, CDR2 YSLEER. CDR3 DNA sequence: TGCGCCAGCAGCCTTGAATTACTAGCGGGGGGGCAGGGCACCGGGGAGCTGTTTTTT. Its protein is CASSLELLAGGQGTGELFF.

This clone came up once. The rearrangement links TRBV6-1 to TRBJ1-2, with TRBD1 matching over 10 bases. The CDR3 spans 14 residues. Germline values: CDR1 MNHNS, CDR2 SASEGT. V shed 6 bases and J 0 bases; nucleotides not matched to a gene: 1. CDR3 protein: CASRDRGTNYGYTF. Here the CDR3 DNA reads TGTGCCAGCAGGGACAGGGGGACTAACTATGGCTACACCTTC.

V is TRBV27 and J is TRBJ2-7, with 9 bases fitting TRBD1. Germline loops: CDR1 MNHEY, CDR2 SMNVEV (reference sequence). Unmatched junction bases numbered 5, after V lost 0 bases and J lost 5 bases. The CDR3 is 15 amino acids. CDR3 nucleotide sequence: TGTGCCAGCAGTTTATCGACAGGGGGGCTTAACGAGCAGTACTTC. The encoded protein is CASSLSTGGLNEQYF.

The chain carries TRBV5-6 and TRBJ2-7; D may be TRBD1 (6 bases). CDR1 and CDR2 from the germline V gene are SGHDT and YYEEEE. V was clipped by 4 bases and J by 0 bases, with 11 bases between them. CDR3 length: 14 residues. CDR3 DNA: TGTGCCAGCAGCGCCGGACAGAGCTCCTACGAGCAGTACTTC. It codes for CASSAGQSSYEQYF.

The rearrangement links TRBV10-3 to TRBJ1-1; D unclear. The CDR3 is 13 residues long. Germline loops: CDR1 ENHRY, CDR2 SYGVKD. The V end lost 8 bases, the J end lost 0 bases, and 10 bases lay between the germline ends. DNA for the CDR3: TGTGCCATCCGATCCACGGTGAACACTGAAGCTTTCTTT. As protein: CAIRSTVNTEAFF.

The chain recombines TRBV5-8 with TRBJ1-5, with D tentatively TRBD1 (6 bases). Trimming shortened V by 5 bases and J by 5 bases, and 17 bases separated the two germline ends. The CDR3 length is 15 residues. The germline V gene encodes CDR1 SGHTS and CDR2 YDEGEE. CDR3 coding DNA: TGTGCCAGCAGTCCTACAGGGTGGGGGTATCAGCCCCAGCATTTT. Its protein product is CASSPTGWGYQPQHF.

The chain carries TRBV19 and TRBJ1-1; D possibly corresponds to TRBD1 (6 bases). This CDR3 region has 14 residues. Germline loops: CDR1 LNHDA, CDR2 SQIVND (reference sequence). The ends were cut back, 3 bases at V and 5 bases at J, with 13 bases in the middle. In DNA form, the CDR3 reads TGTGCCAGTAGTATGACAGGCTGGGGGACTGAAGCTTTCTTT. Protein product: CASSMTGWGTEAFF.

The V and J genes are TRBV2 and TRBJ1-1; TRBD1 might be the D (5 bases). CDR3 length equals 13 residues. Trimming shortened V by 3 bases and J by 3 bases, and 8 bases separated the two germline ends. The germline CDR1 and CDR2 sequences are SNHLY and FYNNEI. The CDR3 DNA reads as TGTGCCAGCAGTGAGGGGGGGTACACTGAAGCTTTCTTT. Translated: CASSEGGYTEAFF.